This T cell receptor (beta chain) is drawn from a study of blood T cell repertoires in COVID-19. Study overall: Specimens from acute and convalescent COVID-19 originated in the United States, Italy and Spain. Sources were T cells, B-cell-depleted T cells, or PBMCs; the material itself was cDNA or gDNA.

Germline V gene data show CDR1 as SGHNT and CDR2 as YYREEE (reference sequence). The CDR3 sequence is 16 residues long. Trimming removed 1 base from V and 0 bases from J, with 10 bases in between. Original analysis: Amplifying reference gene primers gave estimates of nucleated cell counts. TCRdb's copy holds only in-frame clones and misses some; the assay was immunoSEQ multiplex PCR. D and trimming come from the DNA, and the V and J calls and clone size come from that table. Counted here are 110,000 or so clones, 84% occurring once; the ten biggest clones make up under 8%. The source is a woman over 75 with active or convalescent COVID-19. The chain employs TRBV5-4 and TRBJ1-4; D perhaps matches TRBD1 (6 bases). The source material was peripheral blood. CDR3 DNA sequence: TGTGCCAGCAGCTTGACAGGGCTTGCAACTAATGAAAAACTGTTTTTT. Encoded protein: CASSLTGLATNEKLFF. Full variable domain (outside the CDR3, taken from reference TRBV5-4 and TRBJ1-4): ETGVTQSPTHLIKTRGQQVTLRCSSQSGHNTVSWYQQALGQGPQFIFQYYREEENGRGNFPPRFSGLQFPNYSSELNVNALELDDSALYLCASSLTGLATNEKLFFGSGTQLSVL.